This T cell receptor beta chain was sequenced during a study of response to subunit inactivated influenza vaccine. Study results and limitations: That few new T cells are recruited by each seasonal influenza vaccination was the authors' suggestion.

Trimming took 5 bases from V and 9 from J; bases not matched to a gene: 4. This CDR3 has 14 residues. The germline CDR1 and CDR2 sequences are SGHTA and FQGNSA. Regarding this clonotype: Its antigen remains unknown.

Each CDR3 protein is one row after TCRdb ran MiXCR on the RT-PCR reads. The sample includes about 700,000 distinct CDR3 sequences, 15% to 18% seen only once; the top ten take approximately 10%. The sequence came from a man aged 50-60 years who received an inactivated influenza vaccine. The chain carries TRBV7-2 and TRBJ2-1, with 13 bases aligning to TRBD2. The sample consisted of PBMCs from blood, taken roughly 13 days after vaccination. The CDR3 region is CASSTRTSGGEQFF. The DNA of the CDR3 is TGTGCCAGCAGCACGCGGACTAGCGGGGGTGAGCAGTTCTTC.